This T cell receptor (beta chain) is drawn from a study of blood T cell repertoires in COVID-19. For the study at large: COVID-19 samples, acute and convalescent, were from the United States, Italy and Spain. T cells, B-cell-depleted T cells, or PBMCs supplied cDNA or gDNA.

As originally analysed: From reference gene primer amplification, estimates of nucleated cell counts were derived. Profiling relied on immunoSEQ multiplex PCR, and the TCRdb table lists in-frame clones only, not all of them. That table is the source of V, J and clone size, and D and trimming were worked out from the DNA. This table holds approximately 300,000 clones, roughly 86% found once. CDR3 length: 15 residues. V gave up 0 bases and J gave up 3 bases; unmatched junction bases: 4. Germline V lookup: CDR1 MNHEY, CDR2 SMNVEV (reference sequence). The sequence was collected from a woman in her thirties with COVID-19, enrolled during active disease. The chain uses TRBV27 and TRBJ2-7; the match to TRBD2 covers 8 bases. Material for sequencing was peripheral blood. This CDR3 reads CASSLSGSGDYEQYF. CDR3 nucleotides: TGTGCCAGCAGTTTATCGGGTAGCGGGGACTACGAGCAGTACTTC.